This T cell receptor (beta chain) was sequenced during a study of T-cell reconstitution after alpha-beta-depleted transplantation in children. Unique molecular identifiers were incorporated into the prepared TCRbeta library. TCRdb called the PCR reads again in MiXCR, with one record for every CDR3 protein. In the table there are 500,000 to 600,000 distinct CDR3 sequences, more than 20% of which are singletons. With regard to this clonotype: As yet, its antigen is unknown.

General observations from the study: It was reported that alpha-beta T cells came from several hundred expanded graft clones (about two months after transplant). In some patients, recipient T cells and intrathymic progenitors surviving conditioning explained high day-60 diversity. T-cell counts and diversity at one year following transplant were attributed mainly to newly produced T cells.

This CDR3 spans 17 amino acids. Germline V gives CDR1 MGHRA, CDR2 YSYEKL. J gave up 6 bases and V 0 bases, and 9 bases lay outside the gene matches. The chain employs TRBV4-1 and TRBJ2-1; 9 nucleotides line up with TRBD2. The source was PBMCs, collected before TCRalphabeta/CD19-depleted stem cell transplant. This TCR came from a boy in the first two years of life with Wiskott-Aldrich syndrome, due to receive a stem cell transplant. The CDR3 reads CASSQDPPRGGGNEQFF. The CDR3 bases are TGCGCCAGCAGCCAAGATCCCCCGCGGGGGGGAGGCAATGAGCAGTTCTTC.